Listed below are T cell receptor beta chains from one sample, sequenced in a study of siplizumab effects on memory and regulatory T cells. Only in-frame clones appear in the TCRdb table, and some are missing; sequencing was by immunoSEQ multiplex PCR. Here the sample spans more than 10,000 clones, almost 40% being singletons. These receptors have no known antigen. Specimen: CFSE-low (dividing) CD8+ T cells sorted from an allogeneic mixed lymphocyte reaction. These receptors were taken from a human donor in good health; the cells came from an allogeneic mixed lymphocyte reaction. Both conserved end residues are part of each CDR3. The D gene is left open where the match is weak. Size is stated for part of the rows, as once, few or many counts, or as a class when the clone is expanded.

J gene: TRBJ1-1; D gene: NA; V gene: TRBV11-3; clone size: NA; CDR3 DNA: TGTGCCAGCAGCTTAGATCTGGGGGGTATGAACACTGAAGCTTTCTTT; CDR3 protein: CASSLDLGGMNTEAFF
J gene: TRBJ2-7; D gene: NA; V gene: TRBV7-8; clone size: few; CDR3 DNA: TGTGCCAGCAGCTTAGCGCCCACCGGTTACGAGCAGTACTTC; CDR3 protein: CASSLAPTGYEQYF
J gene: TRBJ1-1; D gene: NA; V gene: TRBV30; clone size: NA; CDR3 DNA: TGTGCCTGGAGTGTAATAGACAACAGACTGGGGACTGAAGCTTTCTTT; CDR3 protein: CAWSVIDNRLGTEAFF
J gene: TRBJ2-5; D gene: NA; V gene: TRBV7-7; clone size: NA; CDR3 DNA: TGTGCTAGCAGCTTAGTAATGGGAGAGACCCAGTACTTC; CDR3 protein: CASSLVMGETQYF
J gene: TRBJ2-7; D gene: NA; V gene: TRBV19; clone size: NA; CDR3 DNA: TGTGCCAGTAGGGGGACGGACTCCTACGAGCAGTACTTC; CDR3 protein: CASRGTDSYEQYF
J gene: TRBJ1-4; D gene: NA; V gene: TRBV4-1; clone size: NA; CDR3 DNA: TGCGCCAGCAGCCAAGATTGGACCCAAAGAAATGAAAAACTGTTTTTT; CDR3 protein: CASSQDWTQRNEKLFF
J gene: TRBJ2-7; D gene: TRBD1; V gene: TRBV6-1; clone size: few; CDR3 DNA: TGTGCCAGCAGGCCCGAACAGGGGGCGTCCTACGAGCAGTACTTC; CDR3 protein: CASRPEQGASYEQYF
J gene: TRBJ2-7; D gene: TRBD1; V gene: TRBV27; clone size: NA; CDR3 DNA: TGTGCCAGCAGTTTATGGCTGGGACAGGGTTACGAGCAGTACTTC; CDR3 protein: CASSLWLGQGYEQYF
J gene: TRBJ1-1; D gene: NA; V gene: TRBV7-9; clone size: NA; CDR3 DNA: TGTGCCAGCAGTGGGAACACTGAAGCTTTCTTT; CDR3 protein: CASSGNTEAFF
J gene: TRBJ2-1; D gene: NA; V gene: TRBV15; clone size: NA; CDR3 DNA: TGTGCCACCAGCAGAGGTAAGATATTCTTC; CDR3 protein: CATSRGKIFF
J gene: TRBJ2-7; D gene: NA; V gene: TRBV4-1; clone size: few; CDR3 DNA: TGCGCCAGCAGCCAAGTCCGTCTAGCCCACTACGAGCAGTACTTC; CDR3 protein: CASSQVRLAHYEQYF
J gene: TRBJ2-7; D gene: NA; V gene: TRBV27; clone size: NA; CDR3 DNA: TGTGCCAGCAGTTACATCGGGCCTTCCTACGAGCAGTACTTC; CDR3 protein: CASSYIGPSYEQYF
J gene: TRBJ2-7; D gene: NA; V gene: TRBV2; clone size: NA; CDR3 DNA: TGTGCCAGCAGTGAGGGGCCAGGGTCCGACGAGCAGTACTTC; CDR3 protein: CASSEGPGSDEQYF
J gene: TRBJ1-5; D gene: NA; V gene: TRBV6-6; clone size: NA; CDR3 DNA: TGTGCCAGCAGTTACTCGAAAGGGAACAATCAGCCCCAGCATTTT; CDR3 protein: CASSYSKGNNQPQHF
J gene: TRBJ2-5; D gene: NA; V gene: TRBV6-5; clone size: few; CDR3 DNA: TGTGCCAGCATGGCGACTGGGGGGCAAGAGACCCAGTACTTC; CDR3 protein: CASMATGGQETQYF
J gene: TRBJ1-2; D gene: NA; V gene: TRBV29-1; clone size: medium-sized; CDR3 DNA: TGCAGCGCGCGGGACTTGAGCGCGGCCTACACCTTC; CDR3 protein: CSARDLSAAYTF
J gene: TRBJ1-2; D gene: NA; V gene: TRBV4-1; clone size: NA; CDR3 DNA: TGCGCCAGCAGCCAAGAGCGGGCAGCGCATGGCTACACCTTC; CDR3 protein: CASSQERAAHGYTF
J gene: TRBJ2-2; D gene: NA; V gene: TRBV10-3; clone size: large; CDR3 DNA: TGTGCCATCAGTATTTCCTACACCGGGGAGCTGTTTTTT; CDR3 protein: CAISISYTGELFF
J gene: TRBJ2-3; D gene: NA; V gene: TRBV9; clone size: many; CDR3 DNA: TGTGCCAGCAGCGTAGCGGGCGGGGGCGCCTTCACAGATACGCAGTATTTT; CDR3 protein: CASSVAGGGAFTDTQYF
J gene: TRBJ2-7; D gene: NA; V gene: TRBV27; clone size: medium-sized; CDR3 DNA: TGTGCCAGCAGTTTACTCCCCCGCCAATACGAGCAGTACTTC; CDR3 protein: CASSLLPRQYEQYF
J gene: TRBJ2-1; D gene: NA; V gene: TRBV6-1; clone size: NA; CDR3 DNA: TGTGCCAGCAGGGACCAGTCCTACAATGAGCAGTTCTTC; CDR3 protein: CASRDQSYNEQFF
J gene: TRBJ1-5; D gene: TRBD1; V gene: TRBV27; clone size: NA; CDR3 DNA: TGTGCCAGCAGTTTAACCGGGACAGGCAATCAGCCCCAGCATTTT; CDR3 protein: CASSLTGTGNQPQHF
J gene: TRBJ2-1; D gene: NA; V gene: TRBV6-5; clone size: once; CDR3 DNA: TGTGCCAGCAGTCGCCAGGGGTTCGATGAGCAGTTCTTC; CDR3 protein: CASSRQGFDEQFF
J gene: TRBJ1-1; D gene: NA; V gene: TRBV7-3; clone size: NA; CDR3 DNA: TGTGCCAGCAGCCCACAGGGTGGTAACACTGAAGCTTTCTTT; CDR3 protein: CASSPQGGNTEAFF
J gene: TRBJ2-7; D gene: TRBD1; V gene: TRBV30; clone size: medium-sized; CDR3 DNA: TGTGCCTGGACGACAGGGAACTCGTACGAGCAGTACTTC; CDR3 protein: CAWTTGNSYEQYF
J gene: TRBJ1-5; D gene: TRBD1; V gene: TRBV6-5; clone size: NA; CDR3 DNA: TGTGCCAGCAGCTGGGACAGCCTACAGCCCCAGCATTTT; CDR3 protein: CASSWDSLQPQHF
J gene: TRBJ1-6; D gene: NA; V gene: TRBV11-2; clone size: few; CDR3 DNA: TGTGCCAGCAGCTTAGAGTTTGGGGTTTCACCCCTCCACTTT; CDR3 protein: CASSLEFGVSPLHF
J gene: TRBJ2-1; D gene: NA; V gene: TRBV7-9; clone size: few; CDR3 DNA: TGTGCCAGCAGCTTAGCGACTTACAATGAGCAGTTCTTC; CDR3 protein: CASSLATYNEQFF
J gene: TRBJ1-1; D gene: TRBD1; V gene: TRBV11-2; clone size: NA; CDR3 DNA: TGTGCCAGCAGCTTGGGACAGGGAATGAACACTGAAGCTTTCTTT; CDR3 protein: CASSLGQGMNTEAFF
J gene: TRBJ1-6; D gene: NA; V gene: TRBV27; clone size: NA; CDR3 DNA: TGTGCCAGCAGTACAGTCGCCGGGACCGACTATAATTCACCCCTCCACTTT; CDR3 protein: CASSTVAGTDYNSPLHF
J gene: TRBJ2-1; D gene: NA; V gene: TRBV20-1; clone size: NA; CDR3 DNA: TGCAGTGCTAGAGAAGTGGTTCAGTTCTTC; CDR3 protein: CSAREVVQFF
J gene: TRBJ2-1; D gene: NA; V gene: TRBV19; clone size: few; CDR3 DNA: TGTGCCAGTAGTATGAGTGAGGCGGCCCCCTACAATGAGCAGTTCTTC; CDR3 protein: CASSMSEAAPYNEQFF
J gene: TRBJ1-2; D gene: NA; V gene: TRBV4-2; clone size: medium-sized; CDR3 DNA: TGTGCCAGCAGCCAAGAAAGCAGGGGCGGCTATGGCTACACCTTC; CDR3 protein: CASSQESRGGYGYTF
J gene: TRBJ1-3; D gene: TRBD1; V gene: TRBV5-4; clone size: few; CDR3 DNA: TGTGCCAGCAGCTTAGACAGGGTTGAAAACACCATATATTTT; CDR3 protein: CASSLDRVENTIYF
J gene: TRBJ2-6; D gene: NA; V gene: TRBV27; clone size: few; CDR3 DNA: TGTGCCAGCAGTTTTTTAGGGGCGCTGGGGGCCAACGTCCTGACTTTC; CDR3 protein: CASSFLGALGANVLTF
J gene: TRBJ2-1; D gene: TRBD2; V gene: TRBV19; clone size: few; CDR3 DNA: TGTGCCAGTAGCCTGACTAGCGGTCCCTACAATGAGCAGTTCTTC; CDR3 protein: CASSLTSGPYNEQFF
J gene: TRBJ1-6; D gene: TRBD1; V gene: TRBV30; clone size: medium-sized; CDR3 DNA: TGTGCCTGGAGTGAAGGACAGGGACATTCACCCCTCCACTTT; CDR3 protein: CAWSEGQGHSPLHF
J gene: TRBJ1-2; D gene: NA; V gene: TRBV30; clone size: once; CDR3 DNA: TGTGCCTGGAGTGTTGGAGTCAGGGGCGGTGGCTACACCTTC; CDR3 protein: CAWSVGVRGGGYTF
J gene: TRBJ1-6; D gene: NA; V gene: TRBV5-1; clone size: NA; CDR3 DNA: TGCGCCAGCAGCTTGGAAGTGAGCTCCTATAATTCACCCCTCCACTTT; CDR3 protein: CASSLEVSSYNSPLHF
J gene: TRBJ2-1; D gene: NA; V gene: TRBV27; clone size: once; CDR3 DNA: TGTGCCAGCAGTTTCGCCGGGACTCCCTACAATGAGCAGTTCTTC; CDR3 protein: CASSFAGTPYNEQFF
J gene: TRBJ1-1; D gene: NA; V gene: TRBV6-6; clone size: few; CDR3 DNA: TGTGCCAGTCTTCTGAACACTGAAGCTTTCTTT; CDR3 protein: CASLLNTEAFF
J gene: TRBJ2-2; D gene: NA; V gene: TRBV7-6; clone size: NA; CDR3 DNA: TGTGCCAGCAGCTTAGTGGGCCAGCGGACCGGGGAGCTGTTTTTT; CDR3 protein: CASSLVGQRTGELFF
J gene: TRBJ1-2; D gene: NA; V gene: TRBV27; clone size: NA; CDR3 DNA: TGTGCCAGCAGTTTATCTTTTAATTACCCAGTAACTTATGGCTACACCTTC; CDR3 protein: CASSLSFNYPVTYGYTF
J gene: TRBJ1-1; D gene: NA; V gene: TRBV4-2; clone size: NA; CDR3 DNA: TGTGCCAGCAGCCAAGTTATGGCAGCCGTCCGGCAACAGAACACTGAAGCTTTCTTT; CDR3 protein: CASSQVMAAVRQQNTEAFF
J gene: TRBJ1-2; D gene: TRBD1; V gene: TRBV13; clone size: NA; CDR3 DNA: TGTGCCAGCAGCGAAGGGACAGCCGGCTATGGCTACACCTTC; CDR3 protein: CASSEGTAGYGYTF
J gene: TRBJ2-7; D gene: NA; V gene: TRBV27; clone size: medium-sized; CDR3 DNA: TGTGCCAGCACCCCTACAGGTTCCTACGAGCAGTACTTC; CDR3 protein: CASTPTGSYEQYF
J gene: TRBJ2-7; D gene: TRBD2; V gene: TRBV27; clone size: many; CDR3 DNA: TGTGCCAGCAGTTTTCTCGCGGGAGGGGGATCCTACGAGCAGTACTTC; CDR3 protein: CASSFLAGGGSYEQYF
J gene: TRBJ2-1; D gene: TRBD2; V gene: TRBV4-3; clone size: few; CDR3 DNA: TGCGCCAGCAGCCAAGGACTAGCGGAAGCCTACAATGAGCAGTTCTTC; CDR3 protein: CASSQGLAEAYNEQFF
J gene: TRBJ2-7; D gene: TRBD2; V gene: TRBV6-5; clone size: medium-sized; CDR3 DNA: TGTGCCAGCAGTTTCACGCGGGGGAACGAGCAGTACTTC; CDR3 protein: CASSFTRGNEQYF
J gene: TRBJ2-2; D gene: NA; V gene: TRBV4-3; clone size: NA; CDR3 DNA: TGCGCCAGCAGCCAGTTAGGGATGAACACCGGGGAGCTGTTTTTT; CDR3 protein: CASSQLGMNTGELFF
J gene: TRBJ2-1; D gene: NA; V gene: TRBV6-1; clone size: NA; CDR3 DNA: TGTGCCAGCACCAACGGGGGTAGAGAGCAGTTCTTC; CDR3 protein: CASTNGGREQFF
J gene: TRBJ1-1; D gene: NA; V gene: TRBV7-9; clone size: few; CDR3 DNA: TGTGCCAGCAGCCCCCCGACAGGCGATGATAGGAACACTGAAGCTTTCTTT; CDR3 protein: CASSPPTGDDRNTEAFF
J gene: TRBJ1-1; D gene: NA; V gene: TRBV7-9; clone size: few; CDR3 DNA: TGTGCCAGCAGGGAGGAGAACACTGAAGCTTTCTTT; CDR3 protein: CASREENTEAFF
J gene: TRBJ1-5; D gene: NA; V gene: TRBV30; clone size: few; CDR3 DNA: TGTGCCTGGAGTGTCCAGGGGAATCAGCCCCAGCATTTT; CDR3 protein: CAWSVQGNQPQHF
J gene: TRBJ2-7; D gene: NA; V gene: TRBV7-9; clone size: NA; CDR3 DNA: TGTGCCAGCAGCTCAGGGGTCGACCTCTACGAGCAGTACTTC; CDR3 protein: CASSSGVDLYEQYF
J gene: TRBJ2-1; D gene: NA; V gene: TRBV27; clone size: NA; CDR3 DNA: TGTGCCAGCAGTTTATGGGAAGGGACACACAATGAGCAGTTCTTC; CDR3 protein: CASSLWEGTHNEQFF
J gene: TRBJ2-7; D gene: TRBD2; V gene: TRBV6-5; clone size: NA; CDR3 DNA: TGTGCCAGCAGTTTCGGGGGGACTACCTACGAGCAGTACTTC; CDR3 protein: CASSFGGTTYEQYF
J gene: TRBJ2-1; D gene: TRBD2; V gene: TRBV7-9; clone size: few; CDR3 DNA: TGTGCCAGCAGCGCTAGCGGGAGCTCCTACAATGAGCAGTTCTTC; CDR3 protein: CASSASGSSYNEQFF
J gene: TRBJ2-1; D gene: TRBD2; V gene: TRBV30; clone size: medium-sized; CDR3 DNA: TGTGCCTGGAGTACGGGACTAGCGGACAATGAGCAGTTCTTC; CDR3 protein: CAWSTGLADNEQFF
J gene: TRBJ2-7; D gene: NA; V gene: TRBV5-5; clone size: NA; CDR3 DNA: TGTGCCAGCAGCTTGGGAGGGATGGGAATCTACGAGCAGTACTTC; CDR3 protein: CASSLGGMGIYEQYF